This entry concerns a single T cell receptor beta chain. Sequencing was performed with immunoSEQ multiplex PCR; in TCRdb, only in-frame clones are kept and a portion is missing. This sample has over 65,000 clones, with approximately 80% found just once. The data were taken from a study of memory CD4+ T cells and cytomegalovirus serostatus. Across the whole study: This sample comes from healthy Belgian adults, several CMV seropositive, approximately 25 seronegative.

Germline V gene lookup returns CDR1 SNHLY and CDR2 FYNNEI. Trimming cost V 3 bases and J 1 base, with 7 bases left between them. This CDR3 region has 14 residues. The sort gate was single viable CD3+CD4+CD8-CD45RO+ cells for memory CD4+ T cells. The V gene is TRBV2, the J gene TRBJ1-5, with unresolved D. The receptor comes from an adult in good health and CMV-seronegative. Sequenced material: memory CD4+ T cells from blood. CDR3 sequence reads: CASSDPGSNQPQHF. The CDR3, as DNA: TGTGCCAGCAGTGACCCCGGGAGCAATCAGCCCCAGCATTTT.